The 27 T cell receptor beta chains listed next were all sequenced from one sample in a study of blood T cell repertoires in COVID-19. Method: immunoSEQ multiplex PCR; TCRdb's copy keeps in-frame clones and lacks some. The sample contains approximately 110,000 clones, 69% of which appear only once. Material for sequencing was peripheral blood. The receptors come from a man older than 75 with acute or convalescent COVID-19.

The rearrangement uses TRBV4-3 and TRBJ2-3; a weak D match, TRBD2 (6 bases). Trimming pared 0 bases from V and 0 bases from J, leaving 7 bases between. The germline gives CDR1 LGHNA, CDR2 YSLEER. The CDR3 runs to 15 residues. For the CDR3, the DNA is TGCGCCAGCAGCCAAGAGAGCGGGAGCACAGATACGCAGTATTTT. Translating gives CASSQESGSTDTQYF.

With regard to this clone: The sample carries other DNA sequences with the same CDR3. The gene calls are TRBV7-3 and TRBJ1-1; tentatively, D is TRBD1 (5 bases). Per germline, CDR1 SGHTA and CDR2 FQGTGA. This CDR3 comprises 14 residues. V dropped 2 bases and J dropped 5 bases, with 12 bases sitting between them. DNA of the CDR3: TGTGCCAGCAGCTTAGGAGGGGCTGGGACTGAAGCTTTCTTT. The encoded protein is CASSLGGAGTEAFF.

The CDR3 protein is CASTWGQQGNQPQHF. DNA of the CDR3: TGTGCCAGCACCTGGGGGCAACAAGGCAATCAGCCCCAGCATTTT. The genes are TRBV6-5 and TRBJ1-5; D might be TRBD1 (6 bases). The CDR3 consists of 15 residues. The germline V and J ends were trimmed by 7 bases and 2 bases, with 15 bases remaining between them. Germline CDR1 and CDR2: MNHEY and SVGAGI.

The CDR3 protein is CASSSNRYEQYF. The CDR3 nucleotides are TGTGCCAGCAGCTCCAACAGATACGAGCAGTACTTC. The rearrangement uses TRBV28 and TRBJ2-7; D ambiguous. The CDR3 covers 12 residues. The germline gives CDR1 MDHEN, CDR2 SYDVKM. Trimming removed 6 bases at V and 4 bases at J, with 10 bases between.

This clone was recorded only once. The CDR3 protein is CASSQEAVQGNTGELFF. In nucleotides, the CDR3 is TGTGCCAGCAGCCAAGAGGCGGTCCAAGGGAACACCGGGGAGCTGTTTTTT. The gene calls are TRBV3-1 (or the pseudogene TRBV3-2) and TRBJ2-2, with D hard to call. V shed 0 bases and J shed 1 base, with 12 bases lying between them. The germline gives CDR1 LGHDT, CDR2 YNNKEL (reference sequence). The CDR3 has 17 amino acids.

There are a few counts of this clone. The chain links TRBV28 to TRBJ2-5, with D hard to call. Trimming removed 4 bases from V and 9 bases from J, with 15 bases in between. The CDR3 extends over 13 amino acids. The germline V gene has CDR1 MDHEN and CDR2 SYDVKM. The CDR3 nucleotides are TGTGCCAGCAGTTCCCGCCGCTTCGCGTCCCAGTACTTC. It translates to CASSSRRFASQYF. Together with reference TRBV28 and TRBJ2-5, the CDR3 gives the full variable domain: DVKVTQSSRYLVKRTGEKVFLECVQDMDHENMFWYRQDPGLGLRLIYFSYDVKMKEKGDIPEGYSVSREKKERFSLILESASTNQTSMYLCASSSRRFASQYFGPGTRLLVL.

This clone was recorded a few times. The chain is built from TRBV29-1 and TRBJ2-7; D is undetermined. CDR1 SQVTM and CDR2 ANQGSEA come from the germline V gene. The CDR3 loop spans 13 amino acids. V was shortened by 6 bases and J by 3 bases, with 15 bases between the two germline ends. CDR3 bases: TGCAGCGTCCAACAGACCCTCGGCTACGAGCAGTACTTC. The encoded protein is CSVQQTLGYEQYF.

The chain has TRBV19 and TRBJ2-7; tentative D call: TRBD2 (6 bases). Germline V lookup: CDR1 LNHDA, CDR2 SQIVND (reference sequence). The CDR3 is made up of 14 amino acids. V gave up 4 bases and J gave up 3 bases, with 13 bases separating them. CDR3 sequence reads: CASSKGGTVYEQYF. The CDR3 DNA sequence: TGTGCCAGTAGTAAGGGCGGGACTGTCTACGAGCAGTACTTC.

This chain joins TRBV7-2 and TRBJ2-1; a weak D match, TRBD2 (6 bases). V was pared by 3 bases and J by 10 bases, with 13 bases between. The CDR3 is 13 amino acids. The germline V gene encodes CDR1 SGHTA and CDR2 FQGNSA. The CDR3 region has the DNA TGTGCCAGCAGCTTCGGGACCGGAGGGGAGCAGTTCTTC. As protein: CASSFGTGGEQFF. The complete variable domain, with remaining parts taken from reference TRBV7-2 and TRBJ2-1, reads GAGVSQSPSNKVTEKGKDVELRCDPISGHTALYWYRQSLGQGLEFLIYFQGNSAPDKSGLPSDRFSAERTGGSVSTLTIQRTQQEDSAVYLCASSFGTGGEQFFGPGTRLTVL.

This clone was observed a handful of times. The J gene is TRBJ1-2, the V gene TRBV28; D uncertain. V was shortened by 6 bases and J by 5 bases, with 13 bases between the two germline ends. Germline CDR1 and CDR2: MDHEN and SYDVKM. CDR3 length equals 13 residues. CDR3 region: CASRRRDHYGYTF. The CDR3 DNA follows: TGTGCCAGCAGACGGAGGGATCATTATGGCTACACCTTC.

This clone was detected only a few times. The V call is TRBV19, the J call TRBJ2-1; 7 bases match TRBD1. Germline trimming cut 0 bases from V and 5 bases from J; bases unmatched to any gene: 7. This CDR3 spans 16 amino acids. Looked up from germline, CDR1 is LNHDA and CDR2 is SQIVND (reference sequence). The CDR3 spells CASSIDEGARHNEQFF. The CDR3 DNA sequence: TGTGCCAGTAGTATAGATGAGGGGGCCCGTCACAATGAGCAGTTCTTC.

This clone was counted many times. The V call is TRBV9, the J call TRBJ1-4; possibly TRBD1 for D (5 bases). Deletions cut 0 bases from V and 7 bases from J, with 13 bases between. The V gene's germline CDR1 is SGDLS and CDR2 YYNGEE. CDR3 length: 15 residues. CDR3 protein: CASSVGRGTGEKLFF. The CDR3 DNA reads as TGTGCCAGCAGCGTAGGGCGGGGGACGGGTGAAAAACTGTTTTTT.

The V call is TRBV19, the J call TRBJ2-6, with D possibly matching TRBD1 (6 bases). The CDR3 is made up of 18 amino acids. Germline CDR1 is LNHDA and CDR2 is SQIVND (reference sequence). The V and J ends lost 0 bases and 0 bases respectively, with 12 bases between them. CDR3 DNA: TGTGCCAGTAGTATAGATTCCTACAGGGTCTCTGGGGCCAACGTCCTGACTTTC. Translation: CASSIDSYRVSGANVLTF.

The chain uses TRBV28 and TRBJ1-3, with D possibly being TRBD1 (5 bases). V was cut by 2 bases and J by 2 bases, with 13 bases left in between. Germline V gene lookup returns CDR1 MDHEN and CDR2 SYDVKM. CDR3 length: 16 residues. The CDR3: CASSLGGSFAGNTIYF. CDR3 nucleotide sequence: TGTGCCAGCAGTTTAGGGGGGTCCTTCGCTGGAAACACCATATATTTT.

V gene TRBV11-3 combines with J gene TRBJ2-7; 9 nucleotides line up with TRBD1. This CDR3 has 15 amino acids. Losses at the gene ends were 1 base for V and 6 bases for J; bases not matched to a gene: 7. Germline assignment: CDR1 SGHNT and CDR2 YENEEA. CDR3 bases: TGTGCCAGCAGCTTAGCGGGGACAGGGAGGGGCGAGCAGTACTTC. Translating gives CASSLAGTGRGEQYF.

V gene TRBV28 combines with J gene TRBJ2-2; the match to TRBD2 covers 9 bases. The J segment lost 7 bases and the V segment lost 2 bases, leaving 5 bases of the junction unmatched. The CDR3 is 15 residues long. CDR1 is MDHEN, CDR2 SYDVKM, per germline. CDR3 in DNA: TGTGCCAGCAGTTTAGCGGGAGGGCCGAACGGGGAGCTGTTTTTT. Translating gives CASSLAGGPNGELFF.

This clone was seen once. The CDR3 coding sequence is TGTGCCTGGGAAGGGGGCACAGAGACCCAGTACTTC. This codes for CAWEGGTETQYF. The V gene is TRBV30, the J gene TRBJ2-5; 7 bases align to TRBD1. The junction had 4 bases not matched to a gene; V was cut back by 5 bases and J by 4 bases. The CDR3 is 12 amino acids. Germline V gene sequence: CDR1 GTSNPN, CDR2 SVGIG (reference sequence). Full variable domain (remainder filled in from reference TRBV30 and TRBJ2-5): SQTIHQWPATLVQPVGSPLSLECTVEGTSNPNLYWYRQAAGRGLQLLFYSVGIGQISSEVPQNLSASRPQDRQFILSSKKLLLSDSGFYLCAWEGGTETQYFGPGTRLLVL.

The chain recombines TRBV25-1 with TRBJ1-2; the D gene is possibly TRBD1 (6 bases). The CDR3 sequence is 14 residues long. Deletions cut 7 bases from V and 4 bases from J, with 16 bases between. Per the germline V gene, CDR1 is MGHDK and CDR2 is SYGVNS. CDR3 sequence (DNA): TGTGCCAGCACCAGGGGAGGGGGAAGCTATGGCTACACCTTC. Protein: CASTRGGGSYGYTF.

This clone occurred many times. V and J are TRBV14 and TRBJ2-3; 11 bases map to TRBD2. This CDR3 has 17 amino acids. V was clipped by 1 base and J by 6 bases; unmatched bases: 9. Germline assignment: CDR1 SGHDN and CDR2 FVKESK. The CDR3 here is CASSQVPSGRFADTQYF. The CDR3 region has the DNA TGTGCCAGCAGCCAAGTACCTAGCGGGAGGTTCGCGGATACGCAGTATTTT.

The genes are TRBV6-5 and TRBJ2-7, with D perhaps TRBD1 (5 bases). Trimming shortened V by 0 bases and J by 0 bases, and 12 bases separated the two germline ends. The CDR3 totals 16 residues. Germline CDR1 MNHEY, CDR2 SVGAGI. The CDR3 is CASSYSATGSSYEQYF. The CDR3 coding sequence is TGTGCCAGCAGTTACTCTGCAACAGGTAGCTCCTACGAGCAGTACTTC.

In the case of this clone: The same CDR3 is also encoded by other DNA sequences in this sample. The rearrangement uses TRBV5-1 and TRBJ2-2; D might be TRBD2 (6 bases). The CDR3 totals 13 residues. Trimming took off 4 bases at V and 5 bases at J, with 9 bases between the two ends. In germline, CDR1 is SGHRS, CDR2 YFSETQ. This CDR3 is CASSPSGTGELFF. The CDR3 DNA follows: TGCGCCAGCAGCCCGAGCGGGACCGGGGAGCTGTTTTTT.

The chain combines TRBV11-2 with TRBJ2-1, with 9 bases lining up with TRBD2. The V gene's germline CDR1 is SGHAT and CDR2 FQNNGV. V was pared by 2 bases and J by 6 bases, with 5 bases of the junction left unmatched. The CDR3 loop spans 15 amino acids. CDR3 sequence (DNA): TGTGCCAGCAGCTTAACGCTAGCGGGGTCCAATGAGCAGTTCTTC. This codes for CASSLTLAGSNEQFF.

The CDR3 DNA reads as TGTGCCTTTGACTTATCGAACACCGGGGAGCTGTTTTTT. It specifies CAFDLSNTGELFF. The chain carries TRBV3-1 (or the pseudogene TRBV3-2) and TRBJ2-2; no clear D gene. The V gene lost 11 bases and the J gene lost 0 bases, with 10 bases spanning the gap. Germline loops: CDR1 LGHDT, CDR2 YNNKEL (reference sequence). The CDR3 contains 13 residues.

The CDR3 protein is CASSKGGDNQPQHF. CDR3 nucleotide sequence: TGTGCCAGCAGCAAAGGAGGGGACAATCAGCCCCAGCATTTT. The rearrangement links TRBV28 to TRBJ1-5, with D possibly matching TRBD1 (5 bases). Trimming took 6 bases from V and 3 from J, leaving 12 bases between them. This CDR3 contains 14 residues. Germline V lookup: CDR1 MDHEN, CDR2 SYDVKM.

This chain joins TRBV3-1 (or the pseudogene TRBV3-2) and TRBJ1-1; 8 bases line up with TRBD1. The CDR3 spans 13 residues. The J segment lost 7 bases and the V segment lost 4 bases, leaving 5 bases of the junction unmatched. Germline V CDR1 and CDR2: LGHDT, YNNKEL (reference sequence). CDR3 protein: CASSPDRENEAFF. The CDR3, as DNA: TGTGCCAGCAGCCCGGACAGGGAGAATGAAGCTTTCTTT.

This clone has ten or more counts. V gene TRBV5-1 combines with J gene TRBJ1-1; 7 bases align to TRBD1. Per germline, CDR1 SGHRS and CDR2 YFSETQ. The CDR3 covers 14 residues. J lost 2 bases, V lost 3 bases, and 4 bases had no gene match. The CDR3 region has the DNA TGCGCCAGCAGCTCGGGACAGCCTAACACTGAAGCTTTCTTT. Protein product: CASSSGQPNTEAFF.

The rearrangement links TRBV7-9 to TRBJ2-5; the D gene is possibly TRBD2 (6 bases). The V gene lost 1 base and the J gene lost 1 base, with 10 bases spanning the gap. CDR3 length: 15 amino acids. CDR1 and CDR2 from the germline V gene are SEHNR and FQNEAQ (reference sequence). The CDR3 spells CASSLVGGFQETQYF. CDR3 DNA sequence: TGTGCCAGCAGCTTAGTGGGGGGTTTCCAAGAGACCCAGTACTTC.